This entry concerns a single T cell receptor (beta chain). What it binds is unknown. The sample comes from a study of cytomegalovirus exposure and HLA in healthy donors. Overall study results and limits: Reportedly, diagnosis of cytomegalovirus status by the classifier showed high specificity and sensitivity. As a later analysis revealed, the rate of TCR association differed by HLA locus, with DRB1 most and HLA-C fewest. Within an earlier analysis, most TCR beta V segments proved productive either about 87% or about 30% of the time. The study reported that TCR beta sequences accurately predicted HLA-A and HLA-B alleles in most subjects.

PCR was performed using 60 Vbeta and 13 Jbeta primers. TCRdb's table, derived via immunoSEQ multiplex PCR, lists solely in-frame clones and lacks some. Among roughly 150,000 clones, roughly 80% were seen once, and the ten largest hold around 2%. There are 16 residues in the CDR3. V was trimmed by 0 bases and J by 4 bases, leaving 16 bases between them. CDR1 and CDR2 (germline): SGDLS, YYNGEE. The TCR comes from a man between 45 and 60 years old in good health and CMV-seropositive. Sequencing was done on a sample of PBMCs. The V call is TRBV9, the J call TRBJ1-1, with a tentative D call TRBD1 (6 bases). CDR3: CASSVVGTPWGTEAFF. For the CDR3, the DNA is TGTGCCAGCAGCGTAGTTGGGACACCCTGGGGCACTGAAGCTTTCTTT.